The clone carrying this T cell receptor (beta chain) was found once. The ends were cut back, 11 bases at V and 8 bases at J, with 21 bases in the middle. There are 14 residues in the CDR3. Germline CDR1 reads MDHEN; CDR2 reads SYDVKM. How the authors handled the data: Estimates of nucleated cell counts were drawn from the amplification of reference gene primers. Only in-frame clones appear in the TCRdb table, and some are missing; sequencing was by immunoSEQ multiplex PCR. D and trimming were read from the DNA, whereas the V and J calls and clone size are those reported in that table. Here the sample spans some 220,000 clones, around four fifths being singletons. These data originate in a study of blood T cell repertoires in COVID-19. The wider study: Acute and convalescent COVID-19 samples came from the United States, Italy and Spain. T cells, B-cell-depleted T cells, or PBMCs supplied cDNA or gDNA.

Sample: peripheral blood. This TCR was sampled from a man aged 45 to 65 with acute or convalescent COVID-19. This chain links TRBV28 with TRBJ1-4, with D unresolved. The CDR3 DNA reads TGTGCCGCCAACGGTGGCAGGTTTGTCGAAAAACTGTTTTTT. Amino acids: CAANGGRFVEKLFF.